The sequence of this T cell receptor beta chain was determined in a study of Graves' ophthalmopathy and Graves' hyperthyroidism. The study, taken as a whole, reports: The model flagged ophthalmopathy progression at 65% to 71% sensitivity and 72% to 80% specificity.

This clonotype came up many times. Its specificity is not known. The study amplified TCR beta CDR3 regions using RNA transcripts. Second-round multiplex PCR came after a first-round RT-PCR that employed HTBI primers. Each CDR3 protein is one row after TCRdb ran MiXCR on the multiplex PCR reads. The sample has 900,000 to 1,200,000 distinct CDR3 sequences; about two fifths are singletons. Germline CDR1 is SEHNR and CDR2 is FQNEAQ (reference sequence). The V gene end was trimmed by 7 bases and the J gene end by 5 bases; junction bases not matched to a gene: 11. This CDR3 spans 15 amino acids. Sequenced: peripheral blood or thyroid tissue (not recorded which). The genes are TRBV7-9 and TRBJ2-7; 10 positions match TRBD1. The receptor's source is an adult man with Graves' hyperthyroidism. As DNA, the CDR3 is TGTGCCAGCACCGAATCCGGGACAGGGGTGGACGAGCAGTACTTC. Protein product: CASTESGTGVDEQYF.